This T cell receptor (beta chain) was captured by sequencing in a study of PD-1 blockade in classical Hodgkin lymphoma. Overall study findings and caveats: Complete responders started with a diversity level that resembled newly diagnosed patients at baseline.

The table came from immunoSEQ multiplex PCR; TCRdb's copy has only in-frame clones and leaves some out. The sample holds around 20,000 clones, approximately 79% seen once. The CDR3 is 15 residues long. Trimming pared 4 bases from V and 6 bases from J, leaving 15 bases between. The germline V gene has CDR1 MNHNS and CDR2 SASEGT. Regarding this clone: Antigen: not known.

The patients all showed relapse after autologous stem cell transplantation, while their brentuximab vedotin exposure varied. The TCR comes from a human donor with classical Hodgkin lymphoma. The J gene is TRBJ2-2, the V gene TRBV6-1; weak D call: TRBD1 (6 bases). Sequenced here: peripheral blood mononuclear cells (PBMCs), sampled at baseline. CDR3 loop: CASSAGHSIPGELFF. The CDR3 DNA follows: TGTGCCAGCAGTGCGGGACATTCCATTCCCGGGGAGCTGTTTTTT.